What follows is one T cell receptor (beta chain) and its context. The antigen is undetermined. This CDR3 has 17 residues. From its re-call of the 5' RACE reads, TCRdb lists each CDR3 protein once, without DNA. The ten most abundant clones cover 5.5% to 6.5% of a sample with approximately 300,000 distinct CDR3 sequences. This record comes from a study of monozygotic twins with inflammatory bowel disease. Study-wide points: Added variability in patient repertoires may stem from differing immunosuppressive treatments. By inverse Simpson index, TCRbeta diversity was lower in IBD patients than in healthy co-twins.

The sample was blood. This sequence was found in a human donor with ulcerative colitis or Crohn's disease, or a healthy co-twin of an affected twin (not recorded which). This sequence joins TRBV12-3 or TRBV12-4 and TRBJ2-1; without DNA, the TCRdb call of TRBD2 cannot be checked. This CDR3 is CASSSLEMRGGRNEQFF.